This TCR beta chain was identified during a study of tumor-infiltrating lymphocytes in localized non-small cell lung cancer. Study-level background: Some samples were collected after neoadjuvant chemotherapy; smokers, never-smokers and several histologies were included.

General study points: Tumor T-cell fraction was not associated with recurrence-free survival. Different pieces of the same tissue were used for each assay.

Assay: immunoSEQ multiplex PCR; the TCRdb copy retains only in-frame clones and omits some. Of roughly 14,000 clones in the sample, more than 60% were seen once. Trimming took off 5 bases at V and 3 bases at J, with 11 bases between the two ends. This CDR3 is built from 14 residues. Per germline, CDR1 SEHNR and CDR2 FQNEAQ (reference sequence). Comments on this clone: Its antigen is currently unknown.

The genes are TRBV7-9 and TRBJ1-5; D is undetermined. The sample was lung tumor tissue. The TCR was taken from a human donor with non-small cell lung cancer. The DNA of the CDR3 is TGTGCCAGCAGCCACGACACCTCCAATCAGCCCCAGCATTTT. Protein: CASSHDTSNQPQHF.